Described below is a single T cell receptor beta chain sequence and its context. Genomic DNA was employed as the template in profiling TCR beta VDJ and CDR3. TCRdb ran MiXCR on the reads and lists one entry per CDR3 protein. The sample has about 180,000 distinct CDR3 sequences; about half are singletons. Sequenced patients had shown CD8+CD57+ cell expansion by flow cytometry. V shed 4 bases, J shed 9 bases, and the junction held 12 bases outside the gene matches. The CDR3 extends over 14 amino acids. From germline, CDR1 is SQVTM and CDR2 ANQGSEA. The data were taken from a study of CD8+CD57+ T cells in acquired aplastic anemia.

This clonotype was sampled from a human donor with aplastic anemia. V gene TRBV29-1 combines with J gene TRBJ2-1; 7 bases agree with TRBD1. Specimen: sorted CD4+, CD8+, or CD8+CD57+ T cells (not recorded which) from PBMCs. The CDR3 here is CSVGVGGTFGEQFF. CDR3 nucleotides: TGCAGCGTTGGGGTAGGGGGCACTTTCGGTGAGCAGTTCTTC.